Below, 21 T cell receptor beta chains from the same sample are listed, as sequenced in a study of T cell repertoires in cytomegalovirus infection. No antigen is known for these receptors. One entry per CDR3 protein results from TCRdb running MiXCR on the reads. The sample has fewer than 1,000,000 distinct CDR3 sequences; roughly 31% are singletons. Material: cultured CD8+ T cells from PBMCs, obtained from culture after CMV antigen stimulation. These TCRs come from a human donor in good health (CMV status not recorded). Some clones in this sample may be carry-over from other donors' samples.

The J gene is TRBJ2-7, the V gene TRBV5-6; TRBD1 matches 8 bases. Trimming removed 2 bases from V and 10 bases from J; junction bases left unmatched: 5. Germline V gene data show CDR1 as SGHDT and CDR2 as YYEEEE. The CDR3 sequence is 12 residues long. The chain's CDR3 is CASSLGQGFQYF. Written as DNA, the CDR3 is TGTGCCAGCAGCTTAGGACAGGGCTTTCAGTACTTC.

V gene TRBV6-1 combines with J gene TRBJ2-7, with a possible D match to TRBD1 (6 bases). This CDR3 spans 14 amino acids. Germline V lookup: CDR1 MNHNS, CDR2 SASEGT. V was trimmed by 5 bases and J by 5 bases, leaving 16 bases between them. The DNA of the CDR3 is TGTGCCAGCAGTACTACAGGGTCCTACGACGAGCAGTACTTC. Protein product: CASSTTGSYDEQYF.

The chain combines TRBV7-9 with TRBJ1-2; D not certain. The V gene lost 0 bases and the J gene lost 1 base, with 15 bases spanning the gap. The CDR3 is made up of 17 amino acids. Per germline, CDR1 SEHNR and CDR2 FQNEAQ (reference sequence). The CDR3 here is CASSLAHKGLSNYGYTF. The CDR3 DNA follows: TGTGCCAGCAGCTTAGCGCATAAGGGTCTAAGTAACTATGGCTACACCTTC. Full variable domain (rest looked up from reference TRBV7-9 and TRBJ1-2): DTGVSQNPRHKITKRGQNVTFRCDPISEHNRLYWYRQTLGQGPEFLTYFQNEAQLEKSRLLSDRFSAERPKGSFSTLEIQRTEQGDSAMYLCASSLAHKGLSNYGYTFGSGTRLTVV.

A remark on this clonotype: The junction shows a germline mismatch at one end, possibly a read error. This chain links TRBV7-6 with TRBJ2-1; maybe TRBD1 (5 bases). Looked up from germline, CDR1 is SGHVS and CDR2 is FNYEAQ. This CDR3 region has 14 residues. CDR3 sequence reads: CTSSYNGQFHEQFF. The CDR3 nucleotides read TGTACCAGCAGCTATAATGGACAATTCCATGAGCAGTTCTTC.

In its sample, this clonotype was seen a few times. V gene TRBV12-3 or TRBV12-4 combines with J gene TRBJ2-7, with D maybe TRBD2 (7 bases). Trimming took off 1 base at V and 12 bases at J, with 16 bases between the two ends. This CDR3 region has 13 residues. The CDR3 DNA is TGTGCCAGCAGTTTAGGAGGAGGGGGGGCTCGGTACTTC. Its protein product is CASSLGGGGARYF.

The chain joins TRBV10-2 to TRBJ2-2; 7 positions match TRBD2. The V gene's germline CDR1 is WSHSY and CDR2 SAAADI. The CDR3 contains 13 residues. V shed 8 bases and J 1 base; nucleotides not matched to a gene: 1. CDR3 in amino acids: CASGLVNTGELFF. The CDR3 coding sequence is TGCGCCAGCGGACTAGTGAACACCGGGGAGCTGTTTTTT.

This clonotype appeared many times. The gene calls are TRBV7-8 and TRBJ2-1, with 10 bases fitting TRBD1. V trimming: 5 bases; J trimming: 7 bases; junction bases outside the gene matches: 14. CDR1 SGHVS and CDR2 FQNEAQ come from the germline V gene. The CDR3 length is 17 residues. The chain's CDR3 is CASSPRGGTGAGNEQFF. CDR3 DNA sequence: TGTGCCAGCAGCCCCCGGGGGGGGACAGGGGCGGGGAATGAGCAGTTCTTC.

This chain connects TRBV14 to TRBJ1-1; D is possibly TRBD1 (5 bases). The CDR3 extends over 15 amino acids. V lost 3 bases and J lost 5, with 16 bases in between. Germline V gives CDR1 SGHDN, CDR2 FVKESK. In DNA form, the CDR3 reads TGTGCCAGCAGCCAGTGGACAACACTGAGGACTGAAGCTTTCTTT. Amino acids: CASSQWTTLRTEAFF.

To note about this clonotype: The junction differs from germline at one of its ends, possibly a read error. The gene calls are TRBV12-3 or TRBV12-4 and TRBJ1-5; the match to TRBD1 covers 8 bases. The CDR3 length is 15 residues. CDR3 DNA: TGTGTCAGCAGTTCGGGACAGGTCTCGAATCAGCCCCAGCATTTT. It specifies CVSSSGQVSNQPQHF.

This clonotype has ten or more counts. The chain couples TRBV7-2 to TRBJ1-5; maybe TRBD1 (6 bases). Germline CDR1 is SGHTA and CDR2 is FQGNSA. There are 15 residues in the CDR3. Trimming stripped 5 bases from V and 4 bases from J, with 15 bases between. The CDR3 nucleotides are TGTGCCAGCAGCCTAACCCAAGGGGGAAATCAGCCCCAGCATTTT. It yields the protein CASSLTQGGNQPQHF. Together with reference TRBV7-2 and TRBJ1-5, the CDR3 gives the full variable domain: GAGVSQSPSNKVTEKGKDVELRCDPISGHTALYWYRQSLGQGLEFLIYFQGNSAPDKSGLPSDRFSAERTGGSVSTLTIQRTQQEDSAVYLCASSLTQGGNQPQHFGDGTRLSIL.

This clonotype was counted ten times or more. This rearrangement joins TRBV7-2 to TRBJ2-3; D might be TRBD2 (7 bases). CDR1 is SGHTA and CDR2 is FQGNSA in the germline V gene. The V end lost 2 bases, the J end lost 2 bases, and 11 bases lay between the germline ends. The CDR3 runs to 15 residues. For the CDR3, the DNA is TGTGCCAGCAGCTTAACGGGGGGCATCACAGATACGCAGTATTTT. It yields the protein CASSLTGGITDTQYF.

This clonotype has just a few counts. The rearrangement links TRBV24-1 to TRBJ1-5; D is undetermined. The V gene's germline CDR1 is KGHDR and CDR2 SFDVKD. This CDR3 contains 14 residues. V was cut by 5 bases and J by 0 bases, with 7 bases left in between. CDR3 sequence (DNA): TGTGCCACCAGTGGACTGAATAGCAATCAGCCCCAGCATTTT. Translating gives CATSGLNSNQPQHF.

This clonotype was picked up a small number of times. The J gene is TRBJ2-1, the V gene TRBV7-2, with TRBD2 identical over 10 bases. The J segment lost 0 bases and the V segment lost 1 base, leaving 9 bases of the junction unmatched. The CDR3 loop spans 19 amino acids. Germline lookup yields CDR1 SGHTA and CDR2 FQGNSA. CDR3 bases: TGTGCCAGCAGCTTAGGGATAGCGGGGGGTTTCAGCTCCTACAATGAGCAGTTCTTC. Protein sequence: CASSLGIAGGFSSYNEQFF.

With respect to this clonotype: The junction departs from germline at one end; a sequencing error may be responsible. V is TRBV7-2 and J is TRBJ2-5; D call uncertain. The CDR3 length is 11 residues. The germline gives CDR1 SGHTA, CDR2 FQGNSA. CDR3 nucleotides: TGTGTCAGCAGCACTCGAGAGACCCAGTACTTC. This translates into CVSSTRETQYF. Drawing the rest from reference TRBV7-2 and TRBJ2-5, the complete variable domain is GAGVSQSPSNKVTEKGKDVELRCDPISGHTALYWYRQSLGQGLEFLIYFQGNSAPDKSGLPSDRFSAERTGGSVSTLTIQRTQQEDSAVYLCVSSTRETQYFGPGTRLLVL.

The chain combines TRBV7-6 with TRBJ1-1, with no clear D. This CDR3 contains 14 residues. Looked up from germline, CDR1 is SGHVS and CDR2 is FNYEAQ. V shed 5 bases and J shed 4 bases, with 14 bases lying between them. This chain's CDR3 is CASSPSWVGTEAFF. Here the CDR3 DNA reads TGTGCCAGCAGCCCTAGCTGGGTCGGCACTGAAGCTTTCTTT.

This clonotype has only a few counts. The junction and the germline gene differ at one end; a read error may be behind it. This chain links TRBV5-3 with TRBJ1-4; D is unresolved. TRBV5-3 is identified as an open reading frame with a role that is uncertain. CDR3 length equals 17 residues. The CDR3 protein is CASSLEIRATTNEKLFF. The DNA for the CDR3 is TGTGCCAGCAGCTTGGAAATACGGGCCACAACTAATGAAAAACTGTTTTTT.

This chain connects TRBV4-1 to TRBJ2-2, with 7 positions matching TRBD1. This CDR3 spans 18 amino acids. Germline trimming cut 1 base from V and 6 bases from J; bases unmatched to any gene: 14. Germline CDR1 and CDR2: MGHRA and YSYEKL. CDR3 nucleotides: TGCGCCAGCAGCCAAGCATCCATCCCCAGGGGGTGGGCCGGGGAGCTGTTTTTT. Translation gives CASSQASIPRGWAGELFF.

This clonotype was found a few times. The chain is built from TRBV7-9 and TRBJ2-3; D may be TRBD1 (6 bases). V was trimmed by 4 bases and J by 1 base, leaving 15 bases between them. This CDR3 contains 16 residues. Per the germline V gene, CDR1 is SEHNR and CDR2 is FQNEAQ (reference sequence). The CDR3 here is CASSSRQVRGTDTQYF. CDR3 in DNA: TGTGCCAGCAGCTCTCGACAGGTTAGGGGCACAGATACGCAGTATTTT.

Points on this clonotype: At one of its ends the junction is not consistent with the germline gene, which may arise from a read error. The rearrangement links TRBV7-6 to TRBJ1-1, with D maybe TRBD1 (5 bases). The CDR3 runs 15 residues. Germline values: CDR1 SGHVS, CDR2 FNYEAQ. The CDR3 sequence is CVSSLGKGLNTEAFF. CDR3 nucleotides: TGTGTCAGCAGCTTGGGGAAGGGGCTGAACACTGAAGCTTTCTTT.

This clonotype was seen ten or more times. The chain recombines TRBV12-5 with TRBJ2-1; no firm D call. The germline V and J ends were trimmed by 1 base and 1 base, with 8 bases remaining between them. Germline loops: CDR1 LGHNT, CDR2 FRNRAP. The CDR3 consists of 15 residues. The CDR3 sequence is CASGLDQASYNEQFF. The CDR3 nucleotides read TGTGCTAGTGGTTTGGATCAGGCGTCCTACAATGAGCAGTTCTTC.

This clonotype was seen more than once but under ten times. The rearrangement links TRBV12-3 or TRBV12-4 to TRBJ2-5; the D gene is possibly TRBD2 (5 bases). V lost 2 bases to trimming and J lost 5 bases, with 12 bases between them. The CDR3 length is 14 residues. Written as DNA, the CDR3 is TGTGCCAGCAGTTTACAACCTCGCGGGGAGACCCAGTACTTC. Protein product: CASSLQPRGETQYF.